Below, 12 T cell receptor beta chains from the same sample are listed, as sequenced in a study of blood T cell repertoires in COVID-19. Generated by immunoSEQ multiplex PCR, the TCRdb table keeps only in-frame clones and is missing some. The table has roughly 320,000 clones, about 90% seen once. The sequenced material came from peripheral blood. These TCRs come from a woman between 45 and 60 years old with COVID-19, enrolled during active disease.

The rearrangement links TRBV10-2 to TRBJ2-1; D is possibly TRBD1 (6 bases). CDR3 length equals 13 residues. Germline CDR1 is WSHSY and CDR2 is SAAADI. Trimming took 6 bases from V and 6 from J, leaving 12 bases between them. The CDR3 region has the DNA TGCGCCAGCAGGACAGGACAGATCAATGAGCAGTTCTTC. It yields the protein CASRTGQINEQFF.

The V gene is TRBV5-4, the J gene TRBJ1-1; D gene unclear. The CDR3 sequence is 14 residues long. V was shortened by 4 bases and J by 0 bases, with 10 bases between the two germline ends. Per the germline V gene, CDR1 is SGHNT and CDR2 is YYREEE (reference sequence). CDR3 in DNA: TGTGCCAGCAGCGCACCCGGGATGAACACTGAAGCTTTCTTT. It codes for CASSAPGMNTEAFF. Looking up the rest from reference TRBV5-4 and TRBJ1-1 gives the full variable domain: ETGVTQSPTHLIKTRGQQVTLRCSSQSGHNTVSWYQQALGQGPQFIFQYYREEENGRGNFPPRFSGLQFPNYSSELNVNALELDDSALYLCASSAPGMNTEAFFGQGTRLTVV.

This clone has just a few counts. The chain employs TRBV29-1 and TRBJ2-2, with TRBD2 as a possible D gene (6 bases). The CDR3 runs 14 residues. Germline lookup yields CDR1 SQVTM and CDR2 ANQGSEA. The ends were cut back, 4 bases at V and 3 bases at J, with 12 bases in the middle. This chain's CDR3 is CSVGGGAHTGELFF. Here the CDR3 DNA reads TGCAGCGTTGGTGGAGGGGCCCACACCGGGGAGCTGTTTTTT.

The chain employs TRBV19 and TRBJ2-2; 13 bases align to TRBD2. Germline lookup yields CDR1 LNHDA and CDR2 SQIVND (reference sequence). This CDR3 has 17 residues. V trimming: 5 bases; J trimming: 6 bases; junction bases outside the gene matches: 9. The CDR3 nucleotides are TGTGCCAGTAGTCCAAGCTTACTAGCGGGAGGGGCCGGGGAGCTGTTTTTT. Its translation: CASSPSLLAGGAGELFF.

This sequence joins TRBV6-5 and TRBJ1-1; TRBD1 agrees at 7 bases. The CDR3 runs to 14 residues. The germline V gene has CDR1 MNHEY and CDR2 SVGAGI. J was trimmed by 4 bases and V by 5 bases; bases with no gene match: 7. CDR3 coding DNA: TGTGCCAGCAGTCGACAGGGCGGTGGCACTGAAGCTTTCTTT. This translates into CASSRQGGGTEAFF.

The chain recombines TRBV19 with TRBJ1-2, with TRBD1 as a possible D gene (6 bases). The V and J ends lost 5 bases and 0 bases respectively, with 13 bases between them. In germline, CDR1 is LNHDA, CDR2 SQIVND (reference sequence). The CDR3 is 15 residues long. The DNA of the CDR3 is TGTGCCAGTAGTCCAAGCCGACAGGCTAACTATGGCTACACCTTC. Its protein product is CASSPSRQANYGYTF.

The rearrangement joins TRBV21-1 to TRBJ1-5. TRBV21-1 is annotated as a pseudogene. This CDR3 comprises 18 residues. The CDR3 reads CASSKGGQTSSGNQPQHF. CDR3 coding DNA: TGTGCCAGCAGCAAAGGAGGCCAGACTTCATCCGGCAATCAGCCCCAGCATTTT.

The chain combines TRBV11-3 with TRBJ2-2; D unresolved. Germline V gene sequence: CDR1 SGHNT, CDR2 YENEEA. CDR3 length: 12 residues. The V end lost 4 bases, the J end lost 2 bases, and 2 bases lay between the germline ends. CDR3 nucleotides: TGTGCCAGCAGCTCAAACACCGGGGAGCTGTTTTTT. Its protein product is CASSSNTGELFF.

This chain links TRBV5-1 with TRBJ2-3, with D tentatively TRBD2 (6 bases). V was trimmed by 4 bases and J by 0 bases, leaving 9 bases between them. Per the germline V gene, CDR1 is SGHRS and CDR2 is YFSETQ. This CDR3 spans 14 amino acids. Here the CDR3 DNA reads TGCGCCAGCAGCCCCGGGACTAGCACAGATACGCAGTATTTT. It codes for CASSPGTSTDTQYF. Filled out from reference TRBV5-1 and TRBJ2-3, the complete variable domain reads KAGVTQTPRYLIKTRGQQVTLSCSPISGHRSVSWYQQTPGQGLQFLFEYFSETQRNKGNFPGRFSGRQFSNSRSEMNVSTLELGDSALYLCASSPGTSTDTQYFGPGTRLTVL.

This chain links TRBV5-6 with TRBJ2-2, with 9 bases matching TRBD1. CDR1 and CDR2 from the germline V gene are SGHDT and YYEEEE. There are 16 residues in the CDR3. Trimming removed 4 bases from V and 4 bases from J; junction bases left unmatched: 8. The chain's CDR3 is CASSDTGTGITGELFF. The CDR3, as DNA: TGTGCCAGCAGCGATACCGGGACAGGGATCACCGGGGAGCTGTTTTTT.

CDR3 sequence: CSASYGSGQQETQYF. DNA for the CDR3: TGCAGTGCTAGTTATGGTAGCGGGCAACAAGAGACCCAGTACTTC. The rearrangement joins TRBV20-1 to TRBJ2-5; TRBD2 matches 7 bases. V lost 3 bases to trimming and J lost 2 bases; unmatched junction nucleotides: 9. The CDR3 loop spans 15 amino acids. Germline CDR1 and CDR2: DFQATT and SNEGSKA (reference sequence).

As to this clone: Other DNA sequences of this sample code for an identical CDR3. This chain connects TRBV5-1 to TRBJ2-3; 9 bases map to TRBD2. Losses at the gene ends were 0 bases for V and 2 bases for J; bases not matched to a gene: 1. Germline CDR1 is SGHRS and CDR2 is YFSETQ. This CDR3 is 15 amino acids long. The DNA of the CDR3 is TGCGCCAGCAGCTTGGGACTAGCGGTCACAGATACGCAGTATTTT. It yields the protein CASSLGLAVTDTQYF.